One and the same sample provided the 8 T cell receptor beta chains below, sequenced in a study of technical replicates of blood from a few donors. Data came from immunoSEQ multiplex PCR; TCRdb stores just in-frame clones and leaves some out. The data show around 72,000 clones, roughly nine tenths seen once. Sequencing was carried out using PBMCs. Receptors originate from a human donor in good health. Some clones in this sample may be carry-over from other donors' samples.

This chain uses TRBV18 with TRBJ2-7; D is possibly TRBD1 (5 bases). The CDR3 spans 15 residues. V lost 2 bases and J lost 0, with 11 bases in between. Germline CDR1 KGHSH, CDR2 LQKENI. The CDR3 sequence: CASSPGQGSSYEQYF. The CDR3 DNA follows: TGTGCCAGCTCACCAGGCCAGGGATCCTCCTACGAGCAGTACTTC. The full variable domain, rest sourced from reference TRBV18 and TRBJ2-7, is NAGVMQNPRHLVRRRGQEARLRCSPMKGHSHVYWYRQLPEEGLKFMVYLQKENIIDESGMPKERFSAEFPKEGPSILRIQQVVRGDSAAYFCASSPGQGSSYEQYFGPGTRLTVT.

V usage is TRBV6-1 and J usage is TRBJ2-3, with D maybe TRBD1 (6 bases). The CDR3 extends over 14 amino acids. V lost 4 bases and J 1 base, leaving 9 bases between the germline ends. Germline CDR1 MNHNS, CDR2 SASEGT. Written as DNA, the CDR3 is TGTGCCAGCAGTGGGAGACAGGGCACAGATACGCAGTATTTT. Translated: CASSGRQGTDTQYF.

This clone appeared a single time. The chain has TRBV19 and TRBJ2-7, with D perhaps matching TRBD2 (5 bases). Looked up from germline, CDR1 is LNHDA and CDR2 is SQIVND (reference sequence). Trimming pared 3 bases from V and 6 bases from J, leaving 12 bases between. The CDR3 loop spans 13 amino acids. The CDR3 nucleotides read TGTGCCAGTAGTATTTCCGGCGGGCTCGAGCAGTACTTC. It yields the protein CASSISGGLEQYF.

The rearrangement joins TRBV10-3 to TRBJ1-6; perhaps TRBD1 as D (5 bases). The germline V gene has CDR1 ENHRY and CDR2 SYGVKD. The CDR3 sequence is 15 residues long. With 2 bases removed from V and 5 bases from J, the gap between germline ends came to 10 bases. CDR3 region: CAISETGTNNSPLHF. In nucleotides, the CDR3 is TGTGCCATCAGTGAGACCGGGACTAATAATTCACCCCTCCACTTT.

V is TRBV2 and J is TRBJ1-4, with D possibly TRBD1 on 5 matching bases. CDR3 length: 15 residues. The germline CDR1 and CDR2 sequences are SNHLY and FYNNEI. V was trimmed by 7 bases and J by 3 bases, leaving 15 bases between them. The CDR3 sequence is CASNPTTASNEKLFF. CDR3 DNA sequence: TGTGCCAGCAATCCAACGACAGCATCTAATGAAAAACTGTTTTTT.

The V and J genes are TRBV6-5 and TRBJ1-5, with a weak D call TRBD1 (6 bases). The CDR3 is made up of 14 amino acids. Germline V gives CDR1 MNHEY, CDR2 SVGAGI. Between the trimmed V and J ends, which lost 2 bases and 7 bases, there was a span of 12 bases. This chain's CDR3 is CASSYLQGRQPQHF. CDR3 bases: TGTGCCAGCAGTTACCTTCAGGGGCGACAGCCCCAGCATTTT.

In this sample, this clone turned up once. V usage is TRBV7-3 and J usage is TRBJ1-2; D is undetermined. CDR3 length equals 12 residues. Trimming shortened V by 7 bases and J by 6 bases, and 12 bases separated the two germline ends. Germline loops: CDR1 SGHTA, CDR2 FQGTGA. CDR3 DNA sequence: TGTGCCAGCAACCTGAATTCGGATGGCTACACCTTC. This translates into CASNLNSDGYTF. Full variable domain (rest looked up from reference TRBV7-3 and TRBJ1-2): GAGVSQTPSNKVTEKGKYVELRCDPISGHTALYWYRQSLGQGPEFLIYFQGTGAADDSGLPNDRFFAVRPEGSVSTLKIQRTERGDSAVYLCASNLNSDGYTFGSGTRLTVV.

This clone has a single count. The genes are TRBV7-8 and TRBJ1-6, with 9 bases fitting TRBD1. Trimming removed 5 bases from V and 7 bases from J; junction bases left unmatched: 3. Looked up from germline, CDR1 is SGHVS and CDR2 is FQNEAQ. The CDR3 has 14 amino acids. In nucleotides, the CDR3 is TGTGCCAGCAGCGGGGACAGGGTAAATTCACCCCTCCACTTT. Its protein is CASSGDRVNSPLHF.